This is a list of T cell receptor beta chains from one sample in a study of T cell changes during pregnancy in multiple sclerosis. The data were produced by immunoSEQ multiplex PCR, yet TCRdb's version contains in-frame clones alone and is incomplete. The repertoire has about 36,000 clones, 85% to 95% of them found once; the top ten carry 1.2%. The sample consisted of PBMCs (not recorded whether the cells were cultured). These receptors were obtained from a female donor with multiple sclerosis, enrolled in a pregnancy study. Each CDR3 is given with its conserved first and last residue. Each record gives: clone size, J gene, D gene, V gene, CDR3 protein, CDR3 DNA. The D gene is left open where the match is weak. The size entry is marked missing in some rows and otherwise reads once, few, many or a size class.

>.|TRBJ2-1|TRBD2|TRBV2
CASSESLAGGSEQFF
TGTGCCAGCAGTGAAAGTCTAGCGGGAGGAAGTGAGCAGTTCTTC
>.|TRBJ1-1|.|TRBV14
CASSPQTEGRTEAFF
TGTGCCAGCAGCCCCCAGACTGAGGGACGGACTGAAGCTTTCTTT
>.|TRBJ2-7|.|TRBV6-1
CATRTDRAGSYEQYF
TGTGCCACCCGAACAGATAGGGCAGGGTCCTACGAGCAGTACTTC
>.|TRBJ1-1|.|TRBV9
CASSVEAALATEAFF
TGTGCCAGCAGCGTAGAGGCAGCCCTCGCCACTGAAGCTTTCTTT
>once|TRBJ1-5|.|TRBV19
CASSIARNQPQHF
TGTGCCAGTAGTATAGCCCGCAATCAGCCCCAGCATTTT
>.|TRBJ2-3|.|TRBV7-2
CASSYLASGTDTQYF
TGTGCCAGCAGCTACCTAGCGAGTGGGACAGATACGCAGTATTTT
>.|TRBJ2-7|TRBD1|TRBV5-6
CASSHRDSPYEQYF
TGTGCCAGCAGTCACCGGGACAGCCCCTACGAGCAGTACTTC
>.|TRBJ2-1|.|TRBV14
CASSQDLSRYSYNEQFF
TGTGCCAGCAGCCAAGATCTCTCCCGATACTCCTACAATGAGCAGTTCTTC
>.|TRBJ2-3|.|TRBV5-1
CASSLDGDPSTDTQYF
TGCGCCAGCAGCTTGGATGGCGACCCCAGCACAGATACGCAGTATTTT
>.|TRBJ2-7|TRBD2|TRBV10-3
CAINRAGEGDEQYF
TGTGCCATCAACCGAGCGGGAGAAGGGGACGAGCAGTACTTC
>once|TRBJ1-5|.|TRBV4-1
CASSQDMVAAEPQHF
TGCGCCAGCAGCCAAGATATGGTAGCAGCAGAGCCCCAGCATTTT
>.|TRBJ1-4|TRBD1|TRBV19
CASSIPGQPNEKLFF
TGTGCCAGTAGTATCCCGGGACAGCCCAATGAAAAACTGTTTTTT
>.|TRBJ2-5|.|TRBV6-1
CASSSTGALQETQYF
TGTGCCAGCAGTTCCACCGGGGCCCTGCAAGAGACCCAGTACTTC
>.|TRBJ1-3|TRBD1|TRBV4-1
CASSQQNPGQGPGNTIYF
TGCGCCAGCAGCCAGCAAAATCCGGGACAGGGGCCTGGAAACACCATATATTTT
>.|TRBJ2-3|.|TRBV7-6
CASSFLLPGATDTQYF
TGTGCCAGCAGCTTCCTGCTTCCAGGGGCTACAGATACGCAGTATTTT
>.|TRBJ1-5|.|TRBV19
CASRAGVKSGYQPQHF
TGTGCCAGCAGAGCAGGGGTAAAGTCAGGGTATCAGCCCCAGCATTTT
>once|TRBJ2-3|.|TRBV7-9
CASSLSGSGRTDTQYF
TGTGCCAGCAGCTTAAGCGGGTCAGGGAGGACAGATACGCAGTATTTT
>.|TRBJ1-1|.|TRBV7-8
CASSAPLSRKADGVAFF
TGTGCCAGCAGCGCACCCCTGTCAAGGAAGGCCGACGGGGTAGCTTTCTTT
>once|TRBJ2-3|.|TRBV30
CAWSGRDTSHF
TGTGCCTGGAGTGGCCGGGACACGTCACATTTT
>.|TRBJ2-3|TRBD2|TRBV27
CASQLSRTSGRDTQYF
TGTGCCAGCCAGCTGTCGAGGACTAGCGGTCGAGATACGCAGTATTTT
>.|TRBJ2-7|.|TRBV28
CASGDSRYEQYF
TGTGCCAGCGGGGACTCGCGTTACGAGCAGTACTTC
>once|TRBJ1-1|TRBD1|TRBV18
CASSPIHDRANTEAFF
TGTGCCAGCTCACCAATTCACGACAGGGCGAACACTGAAGCTTTCTTT
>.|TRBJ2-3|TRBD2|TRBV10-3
CATSSGDTDTQYF
TGTGCCACCTCTAGCGGTGACACAGATACGCAGTATTTT
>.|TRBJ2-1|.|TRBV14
CASSQDPREAYNEQFF
TGTGCCAGCAGCCAAGATCCCAGGGAGGCCTACAATGAGCAGTTCTTC
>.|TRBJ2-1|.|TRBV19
CASRNRASASSYNEQFF
TGTGCCAGTAGAAATAGGGCTAGCGCAAGCTCCTACAATGAGCAGTTCTTC
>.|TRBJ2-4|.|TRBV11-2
CASSPEGNIQYF
TGTGCCAGCAGCCCCGAAGGTAACATTCAGTACTTC